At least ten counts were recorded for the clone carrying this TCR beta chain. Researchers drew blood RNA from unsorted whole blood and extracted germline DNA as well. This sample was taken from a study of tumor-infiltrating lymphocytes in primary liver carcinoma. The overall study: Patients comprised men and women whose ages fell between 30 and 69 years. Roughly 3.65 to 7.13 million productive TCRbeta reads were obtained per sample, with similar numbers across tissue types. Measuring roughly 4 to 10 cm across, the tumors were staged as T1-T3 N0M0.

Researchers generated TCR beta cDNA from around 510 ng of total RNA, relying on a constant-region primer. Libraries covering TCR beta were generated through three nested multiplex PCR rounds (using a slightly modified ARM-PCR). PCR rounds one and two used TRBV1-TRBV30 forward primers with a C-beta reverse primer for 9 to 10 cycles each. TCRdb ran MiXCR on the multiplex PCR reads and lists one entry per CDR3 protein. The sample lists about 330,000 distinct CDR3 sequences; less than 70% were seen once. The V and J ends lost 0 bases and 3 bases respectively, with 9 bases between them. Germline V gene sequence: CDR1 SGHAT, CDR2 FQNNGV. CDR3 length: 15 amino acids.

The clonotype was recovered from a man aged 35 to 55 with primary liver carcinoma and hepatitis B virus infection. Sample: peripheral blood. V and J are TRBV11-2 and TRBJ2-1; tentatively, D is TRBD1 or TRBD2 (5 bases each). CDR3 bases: TGTGCCAGCAGCTTAGATCGGGACCGCTACAATGAGCAGTTCTTC. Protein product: CASSLDRDRYNEQFF.